The source of this TCR beta chain is a study of control samples from healthy donors and cancer patients. Only in-frame clones appear in the TCRdb table, and some are missing; sequencing was by immunoSEQ multiplex PCR. The table shows more than 15,000 clones, with around 83% occurring only once. This CDR3 spans 16 amino acids. The sequenced sample was PBMCs. The sequence was collected from an older man with head and neck cancer. The rearrangement uses TRBV21-1 and TRBJ2-1; the table's TRBD1 call for D was not verified on the DNA. TRBV21-1 corresponds to a pseudogene. As DNA, the CDR3 is TGTGCCAGCAGCCCCAGCCGACAGGGGTTCGGCAATGAGCAGTTCTTC. It is translated as CASSPSRQGFGNEQFF.